This T cell receptor (beta chain) was identified during a study of T cell responses to AZD1222 COVID-19 vaccine. As for the study in general: Investigators merged groups given second doses at roughly 4 or roughly 12 weeks. Overall study findings and caveats: Seropositive AZD1222 recipients at baseline numbered only 6 or 7. Spike-specific TCRs gained breadth and depth after people received two AZD1222 doses.

This clone has only a few counts. As yet, its antigen is unknown. Sequencing used immunoSEQ multiplex PCR; TCRdb keeps in-frame clones, though not all of them. The table shows about 120,000 clones, with more than 75% occurring only once. Germline V gives CDR1 SGHVS, CDR2 FQNEAQ. With V trimmed by 6 bases and J by 3 bases, 2 bases remained unmatched. The CDR3 loop spans 13 amino acids. The rearrangement joins TRBV7-8 to TRBJ1-5, with 7 nucleotides matching TRBD1. The sample consisted of peripheral blood, taken on day 0 of AZD1222 vaccination. The clonotype comes from an adult in good health. The CDR3 DNA reads TGTGCCAGCAGAGACAGGGCCAATCAGCCCCAGCATTTT. It translates to CASRDRANQPQHF.